The clone carrying this T cell receptor (beta chain) was detected only a few times. Its matching antigen is unknown. The sample comes from a study of early T cells in non-severe SARS-CoV-2 infection. Overall study context: Unsorted whole-blood RNA was sequenced in bulk, leaving chains unpaired.

Study-level points and caveats: Sequences matched to VDJdb favored anti-spike CD8 responses, while private and CD4 specificities were missed.

V was clipped by 0 bases and J by 4 bases; unmatched bases: 4. Germline lookup yields CDR1 SGHRS and CDR2 YFSETQ. The CDR3 length is 16 residues. Individual cDNA molecules were tagged with unique molecular identifiers. TCRdb reanalysed the 5' RACE reads using MiXCR and keeps one entry per CDR3 protein. Of about 50,000 distinct CDR3 sequences listed, around 13% are singletons. This receptor was taken from an adult who was a healthcare worker with PCR-confirmed SARS-CoV-2 infection or an uninfected control (not recorded which). The chain carries TRBV5-1 and TRBJ2-3; 11 bases align to TRBD1. Specimen: whole blood. CDR3: CASSLGTGGAADTQYF. The CDR3 DNA reads as TGCGCCAGCAGCTTGGGGACAGGGGGCGCAGCAGATACGCAGTATTTT.